These T cell receptor beta chains were read from a single sample in a study of regulatory T cells in long-lasting Graves disease. TCRdb fed the multiplex PCR reads into MiXCR, producing one record per CDR3 protein. In the table there are a few hundred thousand distinct CDR3 sequences, 20% to 25% of which are singletons. The specimen comprised peripheral blood mononuclear cells (PBMCs), sampled when the disease was refractory, from a patient treated with antithyroid drugs. These receptors came from a female donor with Graves disease. The CDR3 runs from the conserved cysteine through the conserved F or W. The D gene is left open where the match is weak. Expanded clones get a size class; other rows say once, few or many, or leave the size out.

size: -
D: -
J: TRBJ1-2
V: TRBV6-2/TRBV6-3
DNA: TGTGCCAGCAGTTTCGGGCTCCTGACGGGCTACACCTTC
CDR3: CASSFGLLTGYTF

size: few
D: -
J: TRBJ1-1
V: TRBV19
DNA: TGTGCCAGTGGGACATCTAACCCGAACACTGAAGCTTTCTTT
CDR3: CASGTSNPNTEAFF

size: -
D: -
J: TRBJ2-5
V: TRBV24-1
DNA: TGTGCCACCAGTGAGGCCGGGATTCAAGAGACCCAGTACTTC
CDR3: CATSEAGIQETQYF

size: few
D: -
J: TRBJ1-2
V: TRBV5-1
DNA: TGCGCCAGCAGCCCCATATGGGGGGGTGACTATGGCTACACCTTC
CDR3: CASSPIWGGDYGYTF

size: few
D: TRBD2
J: TRBJ2-5
V: TRBV4-1
DNA: TGCGCCAGCAGCCAAGATGGTCCGGGTAGCGGGGAAGAGACCCAGTACTTC
CDR3: CASSQDGPGSGEETQYF

size: -
D: TRBD1
J: TRBJ1-1
V: TRBV29-1
DNA: TGCAGCGGGACAGGGGGCAAGAACACTGAAGCTTTCTTT
CDR3: CSGTGGKNTEAFF

size: few
D: TRBD1
J: TRBJ1-1
V: TRBV7-3
DNA: TGTGCCAGCAGCTTAAAACCACAGGGGAGAATAATGAACACTGAAGCTTTCTTT
CDR3: CASSLKPQGRIMNTEAFF

size: many
D: -
J: TRBJ1-2
V: TRBV28
DNA: TGTGCCAGCAGCTCGTCCCCGGCCGCCTATGGCTACACCTTC
CDR3: CASSSSPAAYGYTF

size: few
D: -
J: TRBJ2-7
V: TRBV6-2/TRBV6-3
DNA: TGTGCCAGCAGTTCTAGGCTATACGAGCAGTACTTC
CDR3: CASSSRLYEQYF

size: few
D: -
J: TRBJ1-4
V: TRBV28
DNA: TGTGCCAGCAGTCGGGGCAGTGCTAATGAAAAACTGTTTTTT
CDR3: CASSRGSANEKLFF

size: many
D: -
J: TRBJ2-5
V: TRBV6-1
DNA: TGTGCCAGCAGTGAGCAGGGCTTGGAGACCCAGTACTTC
CDR3: CASSEQGLETQYF

size: many
D: -
J: TRBJ1-2
V: TRBV15
DNA: TGTGCCACCAGCAGAGTGTTCGAAGATGGCTACACCTTC
CDR3: CATSRVFEDGYTF

size: many
D: -
J: TRBJ2-5
V: TRBV2
DNA: TGTGCCAGCAGTGTGGGACGGCAAGAGACCCAGTACTTC
CDR3: CASSVGRQETQYF

size: few
D: -
J: TRBJ2-7
V: TRBV20-1
DNA: TGCAGTGCTAGAGAGGGACGGATTTTGCGCTACGAGCAGTACTTC
CDR3: CSAREGRILRYEQYF

size: few
D: TRBD1
J: TRBJ2-7
V: TRBV6-9
DNA: TGTGCCAGCAGTTTCCCGGGACAGGGGGCGAGGGAGCAGTACTTC
CDR3: CASSFPGQGAREQYF

size: -
D: TRBD1
J: TRBJ1-5
V: TRBV4-1
DNA: TGCGCCAGCGGACAGGGGATCAATCAGCCCCAGCATTTT
CDR3: CASGQGINQPQHF

size: many
D: -
J: TRBJ1-1
V: TRBV28
DNA: TGTGCCAGCAGGACGCAAGGGTTACCTGAAGCTTTCTTT
CDR3: CASRTQGLPEAFF

size: -
D: TRBD2
J: TRBJ2-7
V: TRBV10-3
DNA: TGTGCCATCAGTCCCTCAAGGGGACTAGCGGGGGGTCGCTCCTACGAGCAGTACTTC
CDR3: CAISPSRGLAGGRSYEQYF

size: many
D: TRBD1
J: TRBJ1-2
V: TRBV2
DNA: TGTGCCAGCAAAGAGGGGGCGTCGAACTATGGCTACACCTTC
CDR3: CASKEGASNYGYTF

size: -
D: -
J: TRBJ1-1
V: TRBV19
DNA: TGTGCCAGTCGGACCCACGAGGGTGAAGCTTTCTTT
CDR3: CASRTHEGEAFF

size: -
D: -
J: TRBJ1-1
V: TRBV19
DNA: TGTGCCAGTAGTATAGCCCCATTCGGGAACACTGAAGCTTTCTTT
CDR3: CASSIAPFGNTEAFF

size: many
D: -
J: TRBJ2-7
V: TRBV7-2
DNA: TGTGCCAGCAGCTTAGGGCAGGTTGCCTACGAGCAGTACTTC
CDR3: CASSLGQVAYEQYF

size: few
D: -
J: TRBJ1-1
V: TRBV28
DNA: TGTGCCAGCAGTTTCCGCGGTGGAGGAGCTGAAGCTTTCTTT
CDR3: CASSFRGGGAEAFF

size: -
D: TRBD2
J: TRBJ2-7
V: TRBV6-1
DNA: TGTGCCAGCAGGGGGACTAGCGGGGAACCCTACGAGCAGTACTTC
CDR3: CASRGTSGEPYEQYF

size: few
D: TRBD1
J: TRBJ2-3
V: TRBV28
DNA: TGTGCCAGCAGTCCACCTAGAGGACAGGGAGGAGATACGCAGTATTTT
CDR3: CASSPPRGQGGDTQYF

size: many
D: -
J: TRBJ1-2
V: TRBV2
DNA: TGTGCCAGCAGTGACCAGAGATGGACTAACTATGGCTACACCTTC
CDR3: CASSDQRWTNYGYTF

size: -
D: -
J: TRBJ1-5
V: TRBV7-9
DNA: TGTGCCAGCAGCCGGGAGGTCGGGGGTAACAATCAGCCCCAGCATTTT
CDR3: CASSREVGGNNQPQHF

size: many
D: -
J: TRBJ2-7
V: TRBV11-2
DNA: TGTGCCAGCAGCTCACCCCAGGGCTTCTACGAGCAGTACTTC
CDR3: CASSSPQGFYEQYF

size: -
D: TRBD2
J: TRBJ2-5
V: TRBV19
DNA: TGTGCCAGTAGGTTCGCGGGGGAGTACCAAGAGACCCAGTACTTC
CDR3: CASRFAGEYQETQYF

size: few
D: TRBD1
J: TRBJ1-1
V: TRBV3-1
DNA: TGTGCCAGCAGGGATACAGGGGGCGCGTCAAAAGCTTTCTTT
CDR3: CASRDTGGASKAFF

size: -
D: -
J: TRBJ1-3
V: TRBV6-1
DNA: TGTGCCAGCAGTATGGACAGTAACTCTGGAAACACCATATATTTT
CDR3: CASSMDSNSGNTIYF

size: -
D: -
J: TRBJ2-3
V: TRBV28
DNA: TGTGCCAGCACCGCGCGTGCGGCAGATACGCAGTATTTT
CDR3: CASTARAADTQYF

size: many
D: TRBD1
J: TRBJ1-5
V: TRBV10-1
DNA: TGCGCCAGCAGCCCGACAGGGGACCCAAGCAATCAGCCCCAGCATTTT
CDR3: CASSPTGDPSNQPQHF

size: -
D: -
J: TRBJ1-1
V: TRBV19
DNA: TGTGCCAGTAGTATTAAAGGTTTTGGTCTATCCACTGAAGCTTTCTTT
CDR3: CASSIKGFGLSTEAFF

size: few
D: -
J: TRBJ1-1
V: TRBV7-8
DNA: TGTGCCAGCAGCTTAGGGGCAACCAACACTGAAGCTTTCTTT
CDR3: CASSLGATNTEAFF

size: -
D: TRBD2
J: TRBJ2-5
V: TRBV7-2
DNA: TGTGCCAGCAGCCCATGGGGGGGTACAGAGACCCAGTACTTC
CDR3: CASSPWGGTETQYF

size: many
D: -
J: TRBJ2-7
V: TRBV10-3
DNA: TGTGCCATCAGTGATGCGAAAGGAGTCTACGAGCAGTACTTC
CDR3: CAISDAKGVYEQYF

size: many
D: TRBD1
J: TRBJ2-2
V: TRBV28
DNA: TGTGCCAGCCAGGGGGCCGAGGCAGTGCGTACCGGGGAGCTGTTTTTT
CDR3: CASQGAEAVRTGELFF

size: -
D: -
J: TRBJ2-7
V: TRBV7-2
DNA: TGTGCCAGCAGCTTAGGGACTTCAAGCTCCTACGAGCAGTACTTC
CDR3: CASSLGTSSSYEQYF

size: many
D: TRBD1
J: TRBJ1-6
V: TRBV12-3/TRBV12-4
DNA: TGTGCCAGCACCCCCACAGGGGCGCATTCACCCCTCCACTTT
CDR3: CASTPTGAHSPLHF

size: -
D: -
J: TRBJ2-7
V: TRBV7-9
DNA: TGTGCCAGCAGCTTAGCGGTATTTACGTCCTACGAGCAGTACTTC
CDR3: CASSLAVFTSYEQYF

size: -
D: -
J: TRBJ1-2
V: TRBV29-1
DNA: TGCAGCGTTGCGGGAATTCGTGGCTACACCTTC
CDR3: CSVAGIRGYTF

size: -
D: -
J: TRBJ2-7
V: TRBV4-1
DNA: TGCGCCAGCAGCCAAGCGCCTACAGGAGGGTCCTACGAGCAGTACTTC
CDR3: CASSQAPTGGSYEQYF

size: few
D: -
J: TRBJ1-6
V: TRBV3-1
DNA: TGTGCCAGCAGCCAAGATACAGGTGGTAATTCACCCCTCCACTTT
CDR3: CASSQDTGGNSPLHF

size: -
D: TRBD1
J: TRBJ1-2
V: TRBV19
DNA: TGTGCCAGTAGTATGAGGGGGCTATCTGGGAACTATGGCTACACCTTC
CDR3: CASSMRGLSGNYGYTF

size: few
D: -
J: TRBJ2-5
V: TRBV19
DNA: TGTGCCAGTAGTATAGATCGCTACCAAGAGACCCAGTACTTC
CDR3: CASSIDRYQETQYF

size: -
D: TRBD2
J: TRBJ2-7
V: TRBV7-9
DNA: TGTGCCAGCAGCTTAGTGGTGGGAGGGCCCTACGAGCAGTACTTC
CDR3: CASSLVVGGPYEQYF

size: -
D: -
J: TRBJ1-1
V: TRBV6-5
DNA: TGTGTCAGCAGTTTTCTAGGAGGGGAGAACACTGAAGCTTTCTTT
CDR3: CVSSFLGGENTEAFF

size: many
D: -
J: TRBJ1-2
V: TRBV11-2
DNA: TGTGCCAGCAGCCAGGGTGGGGGCGTTGGTCGCTATGGCTACACCTTC
CDR3: CASSQGGGVGRYGYTF